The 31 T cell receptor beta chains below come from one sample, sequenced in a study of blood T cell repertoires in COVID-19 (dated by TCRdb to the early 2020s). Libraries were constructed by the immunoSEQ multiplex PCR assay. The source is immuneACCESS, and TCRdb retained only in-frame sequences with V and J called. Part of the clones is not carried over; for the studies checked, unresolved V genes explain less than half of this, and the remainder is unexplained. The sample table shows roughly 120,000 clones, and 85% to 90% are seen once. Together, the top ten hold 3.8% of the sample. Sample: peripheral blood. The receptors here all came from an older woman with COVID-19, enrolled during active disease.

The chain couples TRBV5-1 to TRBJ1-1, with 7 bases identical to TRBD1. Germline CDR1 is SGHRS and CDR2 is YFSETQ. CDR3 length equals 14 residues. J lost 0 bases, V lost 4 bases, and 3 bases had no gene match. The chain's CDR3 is CASSLTGMNTEAFF. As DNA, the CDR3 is TGCGCCAGCAGCCTGACAGGGATGAACACTGAAGCTTTCTTT.

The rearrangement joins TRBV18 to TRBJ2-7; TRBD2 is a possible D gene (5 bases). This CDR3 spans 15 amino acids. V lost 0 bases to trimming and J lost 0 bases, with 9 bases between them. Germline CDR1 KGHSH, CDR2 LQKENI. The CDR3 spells CASSPPGKSSYEQYF. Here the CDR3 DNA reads TGTGCCAGCTCACCACCCGGGAAGAGCTCCTACGAGCAGTACTTC.

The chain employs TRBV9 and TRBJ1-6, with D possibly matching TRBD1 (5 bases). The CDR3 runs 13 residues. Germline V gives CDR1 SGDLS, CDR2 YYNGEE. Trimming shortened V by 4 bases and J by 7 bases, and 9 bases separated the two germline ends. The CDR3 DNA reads TGTGCCAGCAGCCCAAGACAGAATTCACCCCTCCACTTT. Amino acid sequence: CASSPRQNSPLHF.

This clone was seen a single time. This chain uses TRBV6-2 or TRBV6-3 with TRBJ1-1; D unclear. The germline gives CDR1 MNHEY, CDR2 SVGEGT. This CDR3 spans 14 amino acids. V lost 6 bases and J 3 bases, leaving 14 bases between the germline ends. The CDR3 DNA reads TGTGCCAGCAGCCAAACAGAATCCCACACTGAAGCTTTCTTT. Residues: CASSQTESHTEAFF.

CDR3 DNA sequence: TGTGCCATCAGTGTTCGCGGGAACACCGGGGAGCTGTTTTTT. It codes for CAISVRGNTGELFF. J is TRBJ2-2 and V is TRBV10-3; no reliable D call. There are 14 residues in the CDR3. Germline CDR1 ENHRY, CDR2 SYGVKD. V dropped 4 bases and J dropped 1 base, with 7 bases sitting between them.

CDR3 DNA sequence: TGTGCCAGCAGTGTTGGGTCAGGGCTTAATGCTTTCTTT. Its protein is CASSVGSGLNAFF. The chain employs TRBV2 and TRBJ1-1; maybe TRBD1 (5 bases). Germline V lookup: CDR1 SNHLY, CDR2 FYNNEI. This CDR3 contains 13 residues. V was pared by 4 bases and J by 11 bases, with 17 bases between.

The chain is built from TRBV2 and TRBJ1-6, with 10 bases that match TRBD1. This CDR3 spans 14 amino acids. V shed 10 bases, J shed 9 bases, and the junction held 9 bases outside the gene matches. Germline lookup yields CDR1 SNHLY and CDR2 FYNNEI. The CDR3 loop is CATQPGTGVSPLHF. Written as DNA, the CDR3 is TGTGCCACACAGCCTGGGACAGGGGTTTCACCCCTCCACTTT.

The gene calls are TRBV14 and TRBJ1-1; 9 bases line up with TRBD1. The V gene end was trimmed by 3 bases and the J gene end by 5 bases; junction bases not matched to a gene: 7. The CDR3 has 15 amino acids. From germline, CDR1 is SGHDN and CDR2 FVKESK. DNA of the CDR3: TGTGCCAGCAGCCACGCAGACAGGGGGGGGACTGAAGCTTTCTTT. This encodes CASSHADRGGTEAFF. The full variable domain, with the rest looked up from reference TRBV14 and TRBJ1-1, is EAGVTQFPSHSVIEKGQTVTLRCDPISGHDNLYWYRRVMGKEIKFLLHFVKESKQDESGMPNNRFLAERTGGTYSTLKVQPAELEDSGVYFCASSHADRGGTEAFFGQGTRLTVV.

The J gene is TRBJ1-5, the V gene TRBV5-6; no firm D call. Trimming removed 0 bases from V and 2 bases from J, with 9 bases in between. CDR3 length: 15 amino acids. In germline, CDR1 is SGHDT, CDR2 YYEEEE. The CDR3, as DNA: TGTGCCAGCAGCTTGGGATTAGATGGCAATCAGCCCCAGCATTTT. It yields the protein CASSLGLDGNQPQHF.

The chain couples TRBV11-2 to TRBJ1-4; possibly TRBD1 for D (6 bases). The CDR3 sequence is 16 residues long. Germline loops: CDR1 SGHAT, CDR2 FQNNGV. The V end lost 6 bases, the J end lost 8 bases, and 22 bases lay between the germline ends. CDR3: CASSSNRAGQREKLFF. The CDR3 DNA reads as TGTGCCAGCAGTTCTAATAGAGCGGGACAACGAGAAAAACTGTTTTTT.

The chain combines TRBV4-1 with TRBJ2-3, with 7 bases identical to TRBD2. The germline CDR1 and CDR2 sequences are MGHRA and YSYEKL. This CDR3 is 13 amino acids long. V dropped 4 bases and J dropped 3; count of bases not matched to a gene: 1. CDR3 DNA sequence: TGCGCCAGCAGCCGACTAGCAACAGATACGCAGTATTTT. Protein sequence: CASSRLATDTQYF.

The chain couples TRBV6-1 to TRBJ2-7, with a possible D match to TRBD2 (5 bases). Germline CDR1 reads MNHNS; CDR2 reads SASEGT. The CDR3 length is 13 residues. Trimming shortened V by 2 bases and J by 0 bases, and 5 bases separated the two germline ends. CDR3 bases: TGTGCCAGCAGTGAACGGGGCTCCTACGAGCAGTACTTC. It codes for CASSERGSYEQYF.

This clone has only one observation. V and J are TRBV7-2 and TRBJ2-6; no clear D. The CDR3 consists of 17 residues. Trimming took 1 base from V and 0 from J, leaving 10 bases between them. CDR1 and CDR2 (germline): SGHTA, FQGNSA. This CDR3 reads CASSLVGGSSGANVLTF. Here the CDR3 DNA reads TGTGCCAGCAGCTTAGTAGGCGGAAGCTCTGGGGCCAACGTCCTGACTTTC.

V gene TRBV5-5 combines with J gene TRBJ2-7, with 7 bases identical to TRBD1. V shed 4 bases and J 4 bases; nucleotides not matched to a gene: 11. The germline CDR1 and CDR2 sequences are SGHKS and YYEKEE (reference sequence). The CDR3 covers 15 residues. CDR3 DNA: TGTGCCAGCAGCAGGGACGACAGGGTACCGTACGAGCAGTACTTC. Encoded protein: CASSRDDRVPYEQYF.

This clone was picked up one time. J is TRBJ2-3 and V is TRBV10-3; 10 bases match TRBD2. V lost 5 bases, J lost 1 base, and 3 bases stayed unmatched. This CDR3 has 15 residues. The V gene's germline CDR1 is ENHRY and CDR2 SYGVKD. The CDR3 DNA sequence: TGTGCCATCAGTTCCCTAGCGGGGGGCACAGATACGCAGTATTTT. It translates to CAISSLAGGTDTQYF.

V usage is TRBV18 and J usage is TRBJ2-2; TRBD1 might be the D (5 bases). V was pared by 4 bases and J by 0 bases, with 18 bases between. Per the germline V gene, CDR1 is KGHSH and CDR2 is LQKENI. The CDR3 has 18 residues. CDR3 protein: CASSLMGQGYANTGELFF. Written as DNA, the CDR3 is TGTGCCAGCTCACTGATGGGTCAGGGATACGCGAACACCGGGGAGCTGTTTTTT.

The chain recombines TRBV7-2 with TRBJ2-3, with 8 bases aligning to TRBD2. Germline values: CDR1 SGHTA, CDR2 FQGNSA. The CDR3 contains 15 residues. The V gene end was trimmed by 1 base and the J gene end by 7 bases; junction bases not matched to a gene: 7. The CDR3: CASSLGGGNENTQYF. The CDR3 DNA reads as TGTGCCAGCAGCTTAGGCGGGGGGAACGAAAATACGCAGTATTTT.

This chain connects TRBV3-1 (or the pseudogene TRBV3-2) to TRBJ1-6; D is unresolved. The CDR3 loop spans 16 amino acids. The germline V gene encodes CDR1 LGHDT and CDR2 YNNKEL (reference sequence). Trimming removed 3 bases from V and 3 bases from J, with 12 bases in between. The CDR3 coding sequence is TGTGCCAGCAGCCAGCCGACCGGGAGCTATAATTCACCCCTCCACTTT. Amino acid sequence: CASSQPTGSYNSPLHF.

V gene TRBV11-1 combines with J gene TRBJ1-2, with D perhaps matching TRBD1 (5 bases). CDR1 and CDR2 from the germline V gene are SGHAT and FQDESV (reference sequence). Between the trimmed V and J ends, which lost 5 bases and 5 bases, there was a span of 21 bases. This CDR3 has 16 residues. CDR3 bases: TGTGCCAGCAGCCCTGGAGAGGCCAGGGTGCGGTATGGCTACACCTTC. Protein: CASSPGEARVRYGYTF.

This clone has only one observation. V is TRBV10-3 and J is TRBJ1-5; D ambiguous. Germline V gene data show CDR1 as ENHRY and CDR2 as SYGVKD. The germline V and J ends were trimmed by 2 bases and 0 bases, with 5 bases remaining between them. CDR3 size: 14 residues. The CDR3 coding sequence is TGTGCCATCAGTGAGGAGTATAGCAATCAGCCCCAGCATTTT. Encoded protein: CAISEEYSNQPQHF.

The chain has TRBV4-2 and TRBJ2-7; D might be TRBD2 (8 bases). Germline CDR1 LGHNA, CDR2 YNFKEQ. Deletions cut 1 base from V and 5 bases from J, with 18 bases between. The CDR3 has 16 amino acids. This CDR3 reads CASSQVRGTRTHEQYF. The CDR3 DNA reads TGTGCCAGCAGCCAAGTCAGGGGGACTAGAACACACGAGCAGTACTTC.

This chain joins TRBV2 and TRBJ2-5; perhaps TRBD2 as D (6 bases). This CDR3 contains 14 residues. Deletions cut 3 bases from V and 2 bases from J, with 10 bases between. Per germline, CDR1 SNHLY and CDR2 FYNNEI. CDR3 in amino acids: CASSEWGLQETQYF. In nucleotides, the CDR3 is TGTGCCAGCAGTGAGTGGGGACTGCAAGAGACCCAGTACTTC.

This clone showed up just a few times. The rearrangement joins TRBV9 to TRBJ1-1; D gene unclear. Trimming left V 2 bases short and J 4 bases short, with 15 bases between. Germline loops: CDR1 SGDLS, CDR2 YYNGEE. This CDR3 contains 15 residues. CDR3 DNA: TGTGCCAGCAGCGTTGTGGCATCCGGGAGCACTGAAGCTTTCTTT. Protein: CASSVVASGSTEAFF.

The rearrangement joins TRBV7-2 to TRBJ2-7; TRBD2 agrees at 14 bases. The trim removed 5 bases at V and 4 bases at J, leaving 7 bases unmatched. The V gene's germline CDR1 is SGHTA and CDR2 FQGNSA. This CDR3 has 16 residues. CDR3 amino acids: CASSIFGTSGGYEQYF. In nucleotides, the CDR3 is TGTGCCAGCAGCATATTTGGGACTAGCGGGGGTTACGAGCAGTACTTC.

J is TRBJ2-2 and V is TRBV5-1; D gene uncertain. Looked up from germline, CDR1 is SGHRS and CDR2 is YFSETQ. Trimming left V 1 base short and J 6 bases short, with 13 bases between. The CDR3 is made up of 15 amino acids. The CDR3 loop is CASSLSRLWAGELFF. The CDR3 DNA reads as TGCGCCAGCAGCTTGTCTAGACTGTGGGCCGGGGAGCTGTTTTTT.

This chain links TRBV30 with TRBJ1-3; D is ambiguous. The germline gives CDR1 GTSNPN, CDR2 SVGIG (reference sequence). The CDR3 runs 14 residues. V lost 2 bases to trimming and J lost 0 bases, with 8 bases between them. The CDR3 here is CAWSTRGSGNTIYF. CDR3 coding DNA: TGTGCCTGGAGTACCCGGGGCTCTGGAAACACCATATATTTT. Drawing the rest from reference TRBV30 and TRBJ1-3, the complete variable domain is SQTIHQWPATLVQPVGSPLSLECTVEGTSNPNLYWYRQAAGRGLQLLFYSVGIGQISSEVPQNLSASRPQDRQFILSSKKLLLSDSGFYLCAWSTRGSGNTIYFGEGSWLTVV.

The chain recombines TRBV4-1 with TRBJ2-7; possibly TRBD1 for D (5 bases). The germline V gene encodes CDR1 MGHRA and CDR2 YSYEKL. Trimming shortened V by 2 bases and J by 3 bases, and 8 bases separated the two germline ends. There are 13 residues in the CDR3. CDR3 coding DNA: TGCGCCAGCAGCCAAACCGACAGCTACGAGCAGTACTTC. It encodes CASSQTDSYEQYF.

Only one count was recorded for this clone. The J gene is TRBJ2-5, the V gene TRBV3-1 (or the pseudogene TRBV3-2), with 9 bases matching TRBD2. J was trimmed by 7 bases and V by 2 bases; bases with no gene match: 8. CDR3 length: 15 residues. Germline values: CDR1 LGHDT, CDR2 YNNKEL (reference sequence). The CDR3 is CASSQNSGGMGTQYF. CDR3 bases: TGTGCCAGCAGCCAAAATAGCGGGGGTATGGGGACCCAGTACTTC.

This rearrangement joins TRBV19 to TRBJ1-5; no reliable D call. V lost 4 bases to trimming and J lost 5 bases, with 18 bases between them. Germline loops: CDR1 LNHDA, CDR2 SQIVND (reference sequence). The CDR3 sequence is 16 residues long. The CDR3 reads CASSTLLISEHQPQHF. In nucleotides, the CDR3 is TGTGCCAGTAGTACCCTCCTAATCTCTGAGCATCAGCCCCAGCATTTT.

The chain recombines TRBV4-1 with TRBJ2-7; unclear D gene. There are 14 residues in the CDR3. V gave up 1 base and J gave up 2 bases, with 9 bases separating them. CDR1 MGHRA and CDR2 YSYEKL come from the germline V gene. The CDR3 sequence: CASSQGLSPYEQYF. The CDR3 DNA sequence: TGCGCCAGCAGCCAAGGGCTGTCCCCCTACGAGCAGTACTTC.

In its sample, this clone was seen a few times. The CDR3 sequence: CASSSMGLADHEQYF. The CDR3 DNA sequence: TGTGCCAGCAGCAGTATGGGACTAGCGGACCACGAGCAGTACTTC. The chain combines TRBV7-2 with TRBJ2-7; 11 nucleotides match TRBD2. V was clipped by 5 bases and J by 5 bases; unmatched bases: 8. The CDR3 has 15 amino acids. Germline V lookup: CDR1 SGHTA, CDR2 FQGNSA.